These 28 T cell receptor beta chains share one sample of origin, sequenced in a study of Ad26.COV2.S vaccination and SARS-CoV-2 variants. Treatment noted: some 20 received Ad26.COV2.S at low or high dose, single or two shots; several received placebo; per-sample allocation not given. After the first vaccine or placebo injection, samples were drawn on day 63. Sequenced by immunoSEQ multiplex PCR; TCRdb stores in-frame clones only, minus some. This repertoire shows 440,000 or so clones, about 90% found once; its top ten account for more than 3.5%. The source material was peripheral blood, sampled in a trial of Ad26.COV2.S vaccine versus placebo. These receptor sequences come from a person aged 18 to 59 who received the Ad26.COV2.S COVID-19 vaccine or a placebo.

The CDR3 bases are TGTGCCAGCAGCCAGGGACTTATAAACAATGAGCAGTTCTTC. This sequence encodes CASSQGLINNEQFF. The chain couples TRBV7-2 to TRBJ2-1; TRBD2 might be the D (6 bases). Trimming stripped 5 bases from V and 5 bases from J, with 13 bases between. Germline V gene sequence: CDR1 SGHTA, CDR2 FQGNSA. The CDR3 extends over 14 amino acids. The complete variable domain, with remaining parts taken from reference TRBV7-2 and TRBJ2-1, reads GAGVSQSPSNKVTEKGKDVELRCDPISGHTALYWYRQSLGQGLEFLIYFQGNSAPDKSGLPSDRFSAERTGGSVSTLTIQRTQQEDSAVYLCASSQGLINNEQFFGPGTRLTVL.

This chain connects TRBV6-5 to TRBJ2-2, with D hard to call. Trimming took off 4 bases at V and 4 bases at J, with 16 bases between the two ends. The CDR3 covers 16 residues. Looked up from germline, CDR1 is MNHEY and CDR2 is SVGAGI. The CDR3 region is CASSFGRHESTGELFF. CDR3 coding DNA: TGTGCCAGCAGTTTCGGACGCCATGAGAGCACCGGGGAGCTGTTTTTT.

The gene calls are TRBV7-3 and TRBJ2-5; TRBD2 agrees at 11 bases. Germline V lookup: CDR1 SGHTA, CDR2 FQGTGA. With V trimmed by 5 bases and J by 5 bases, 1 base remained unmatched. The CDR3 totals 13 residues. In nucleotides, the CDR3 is TGTGCCAGCAGCACTAGCGGGAGCGAGACCCAGTACTTC. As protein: CASSTSGSETQYF.

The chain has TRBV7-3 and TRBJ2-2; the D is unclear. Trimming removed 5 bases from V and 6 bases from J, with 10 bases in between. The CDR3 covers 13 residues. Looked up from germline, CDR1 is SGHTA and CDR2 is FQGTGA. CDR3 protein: CASSPRIAGELFF. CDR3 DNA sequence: TGTGCCAGCAGCCCTAGGATTGCCGGGGAGCTGTTTTTT. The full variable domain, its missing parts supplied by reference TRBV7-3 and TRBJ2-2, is GAGVSQTPSNKVTEKGKYVELRCDPISGHTALYWYRQSLGQGPEFLIYFQGTGAADDSGLPNDRFFAVRPEGSVSTLKIQRTERGDSAVYLCASSPRIAGELFFGEGSRLTVL.

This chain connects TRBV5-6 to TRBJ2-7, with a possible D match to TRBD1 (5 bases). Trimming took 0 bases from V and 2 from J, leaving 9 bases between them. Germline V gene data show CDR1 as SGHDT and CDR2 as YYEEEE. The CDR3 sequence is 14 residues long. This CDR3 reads CASSLGGRPYEQYF. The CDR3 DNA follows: TGTGCCAGCAGCTTGGGGGGCAGACCCTACGAGCAGTACTTC.

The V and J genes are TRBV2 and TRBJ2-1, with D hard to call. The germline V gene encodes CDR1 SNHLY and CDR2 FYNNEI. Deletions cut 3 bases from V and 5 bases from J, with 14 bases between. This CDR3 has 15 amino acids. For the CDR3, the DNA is TGTGCCAGCAGTGAGGCATGGGGTCCCAACAATGAGCAGTTCTTC. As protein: CASSEAWGPNNEQFF.

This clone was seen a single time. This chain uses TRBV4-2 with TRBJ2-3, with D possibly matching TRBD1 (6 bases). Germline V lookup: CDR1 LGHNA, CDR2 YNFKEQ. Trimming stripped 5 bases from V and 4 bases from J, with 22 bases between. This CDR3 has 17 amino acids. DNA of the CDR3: TGTGCCAGCAGCGACTGGCCGGGCAGGGGAAGGGCAGATACGCAGTATTTT. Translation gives CASSDWPGRGRADTQYF.

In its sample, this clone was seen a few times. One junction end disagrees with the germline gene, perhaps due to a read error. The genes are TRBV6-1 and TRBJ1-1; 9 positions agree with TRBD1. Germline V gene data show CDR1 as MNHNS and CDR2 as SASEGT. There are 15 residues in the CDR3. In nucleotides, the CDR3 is TGTGCCAGCAGTAAAGCGACAGGGGGGAACACTGAAGCTTTCTTT. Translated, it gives CASSKATGGNTEAFF.

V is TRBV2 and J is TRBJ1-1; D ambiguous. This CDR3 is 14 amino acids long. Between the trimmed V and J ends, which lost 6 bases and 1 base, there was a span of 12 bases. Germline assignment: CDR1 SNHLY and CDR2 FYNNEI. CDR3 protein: CASSRTGWNTEAFF. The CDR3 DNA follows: TGTGCCAGCAGCCGGACCGGATGGAACACTGAAGCTTTCTTT.

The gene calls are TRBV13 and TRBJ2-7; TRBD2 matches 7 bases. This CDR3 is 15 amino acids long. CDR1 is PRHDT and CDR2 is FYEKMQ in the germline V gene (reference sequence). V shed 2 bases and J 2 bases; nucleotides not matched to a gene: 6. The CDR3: CASSLSPRETYEQYF. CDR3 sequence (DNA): TGTGCCAGCAGCTTAAGCCCGCGGGAGACCTACGAGCAGTACTTC.

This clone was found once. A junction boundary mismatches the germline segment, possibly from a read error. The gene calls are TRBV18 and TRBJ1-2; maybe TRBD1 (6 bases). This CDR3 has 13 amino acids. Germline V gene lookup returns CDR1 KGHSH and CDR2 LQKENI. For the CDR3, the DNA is TGTGCCAGCTCGCCACAGGGTCAGATGGGCTACACCTTC. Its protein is CASSPQGQMGYTF.

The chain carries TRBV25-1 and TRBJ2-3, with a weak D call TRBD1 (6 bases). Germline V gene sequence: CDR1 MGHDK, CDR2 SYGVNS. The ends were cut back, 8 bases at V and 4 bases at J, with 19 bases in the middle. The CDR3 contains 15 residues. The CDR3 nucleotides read TGTGCCAGCCCCCATGGGGGCGGGTGCCCAGATACGCAGTATTTT. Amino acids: CASPHGGGCPDTQYF.

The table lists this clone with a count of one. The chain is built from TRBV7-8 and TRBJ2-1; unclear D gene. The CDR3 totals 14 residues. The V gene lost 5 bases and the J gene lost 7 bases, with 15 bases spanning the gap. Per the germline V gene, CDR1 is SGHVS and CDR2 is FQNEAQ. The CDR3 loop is CASSADSTENEQFF. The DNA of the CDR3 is TGTGCCAGCAGCGCTGACTCTACAGAAAATGAGCAGTTCTTC.

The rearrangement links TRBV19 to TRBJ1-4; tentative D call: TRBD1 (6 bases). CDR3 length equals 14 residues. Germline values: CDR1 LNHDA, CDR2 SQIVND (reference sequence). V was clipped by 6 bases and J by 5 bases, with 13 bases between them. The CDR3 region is CASSGQPYNEKLFF. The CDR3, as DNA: TGTGCCAGTAGCGGACAGCCATACAATGAAAAACTGTTTTTT.

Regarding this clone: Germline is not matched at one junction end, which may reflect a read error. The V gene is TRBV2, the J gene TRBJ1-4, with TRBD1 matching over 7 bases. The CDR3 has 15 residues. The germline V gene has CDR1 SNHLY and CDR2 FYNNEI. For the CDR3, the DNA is TGTGCCAGCAGCGAAGAGACAGGGCTTAATGAAAAACTGTTTTTT. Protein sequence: CASSEETGLNEKLFF.

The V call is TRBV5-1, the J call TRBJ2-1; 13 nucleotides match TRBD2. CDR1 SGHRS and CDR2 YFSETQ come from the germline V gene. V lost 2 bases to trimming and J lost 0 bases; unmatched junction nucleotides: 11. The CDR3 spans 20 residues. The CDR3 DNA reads TGCGCCAGCAGCTTAACCGGGACTAGCGGGATACTTAGCTCCTACAATGAGCAGTTCTTC. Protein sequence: CASSLTGTSGILSSYNEQFF.

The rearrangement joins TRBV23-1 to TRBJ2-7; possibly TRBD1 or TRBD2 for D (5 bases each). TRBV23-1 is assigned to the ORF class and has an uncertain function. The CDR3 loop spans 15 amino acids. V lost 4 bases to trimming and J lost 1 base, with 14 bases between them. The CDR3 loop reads CASSLRDPGSYEQYF. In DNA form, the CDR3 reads TGCGCCAGCAGTCTCAGGGACCCAGGGTCCTACGAGCAGTACTTC.

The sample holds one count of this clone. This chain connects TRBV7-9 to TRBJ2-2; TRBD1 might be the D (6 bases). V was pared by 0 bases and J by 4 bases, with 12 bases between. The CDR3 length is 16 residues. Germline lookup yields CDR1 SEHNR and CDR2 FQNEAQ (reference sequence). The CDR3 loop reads CASSLALAGVTGELFF. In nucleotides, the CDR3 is TGTGCCAGCAGCTTAGCGCTGGCAGGGGTCACCGGGGAGCTGTTTTTT.

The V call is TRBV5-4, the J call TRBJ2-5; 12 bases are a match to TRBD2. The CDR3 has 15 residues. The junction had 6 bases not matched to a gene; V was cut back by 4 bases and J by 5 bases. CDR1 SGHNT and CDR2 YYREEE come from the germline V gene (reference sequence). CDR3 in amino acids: CASSPTSGRTETQYF. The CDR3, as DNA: TGTGCCAGCAGCCCAACTAGCGGGAGGACGGAGACCCAGTACTTC. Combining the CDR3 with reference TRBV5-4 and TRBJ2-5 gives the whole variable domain ETGVTQSPTHLIKTRGQQVTLRCSSQSGHNTVSWYQQALGQGPQFIFQYYREEENGRGNFPPRFSGLQFPNYSSELNVNALELDDSALYLCASSPTSGRTETQYFGPGTRLLVL.

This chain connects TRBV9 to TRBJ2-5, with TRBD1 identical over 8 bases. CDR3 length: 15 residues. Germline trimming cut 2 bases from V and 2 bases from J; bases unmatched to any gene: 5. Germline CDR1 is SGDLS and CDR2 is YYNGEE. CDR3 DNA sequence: TGTGCCAGCAGCGTGGGGGGACAGGAACAAGAGACCCAGTACTTC. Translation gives CASSVGGQEQETQYF. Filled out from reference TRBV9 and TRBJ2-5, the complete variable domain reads DSGVTQTPKHLITATGQRVTLRCSPRSGDLSVYWYQQSLDQGLQFLIQYYNGEERAKGNILERFSAQQFPDLHSELNLSSLELGDSALYFCASSVGGQEQETQYFGPGTRLLVL.

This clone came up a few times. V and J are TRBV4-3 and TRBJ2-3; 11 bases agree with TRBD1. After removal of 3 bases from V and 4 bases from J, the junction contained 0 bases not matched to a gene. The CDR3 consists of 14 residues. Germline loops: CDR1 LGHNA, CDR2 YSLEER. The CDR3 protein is CASSQDRGPDTQYF. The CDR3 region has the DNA TGCGCCAGCAGCCAGGACAGGGGGCCAGATACGCAGTATTTT.

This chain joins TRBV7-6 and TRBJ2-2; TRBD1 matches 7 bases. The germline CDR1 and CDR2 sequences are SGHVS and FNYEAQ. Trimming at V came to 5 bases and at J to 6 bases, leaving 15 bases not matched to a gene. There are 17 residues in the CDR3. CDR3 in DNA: TGTGCCAGCAGCGTATCACTCGAACAGGGGATCCCCGGGGAGCTGTTTTTT. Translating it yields CASSVSLEQGIPGELFF.

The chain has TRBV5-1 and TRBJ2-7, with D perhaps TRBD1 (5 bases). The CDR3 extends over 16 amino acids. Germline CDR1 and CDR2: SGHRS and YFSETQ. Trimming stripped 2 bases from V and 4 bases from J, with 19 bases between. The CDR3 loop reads CASSFVPNPDIYEQYF. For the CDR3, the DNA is TGCGCCAGCAGCTTCGTGCCCAACCCGGACATTTACGAGCAGTACTTC.

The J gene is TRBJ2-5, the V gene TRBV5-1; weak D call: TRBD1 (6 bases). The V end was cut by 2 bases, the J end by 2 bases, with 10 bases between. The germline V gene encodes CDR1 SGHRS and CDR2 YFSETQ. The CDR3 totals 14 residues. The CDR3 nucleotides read TGCGCCAGCAGCTTCCCAGGACAGCAAGAGACCCAGTACTTC. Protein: CASSFPGQQETQYF.

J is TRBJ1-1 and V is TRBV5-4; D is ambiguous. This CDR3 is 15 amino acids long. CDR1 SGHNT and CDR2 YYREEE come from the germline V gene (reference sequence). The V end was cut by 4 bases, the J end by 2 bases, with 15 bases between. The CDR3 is CASSAGVDRNTEAFF. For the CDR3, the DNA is TGTGCCAGCAGCGCTGGGGTCGATCGAAACACTGAAGCTTTCTTT.

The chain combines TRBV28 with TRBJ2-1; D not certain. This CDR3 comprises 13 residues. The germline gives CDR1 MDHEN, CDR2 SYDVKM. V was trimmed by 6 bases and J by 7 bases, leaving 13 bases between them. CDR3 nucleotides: TGTGCCAGCAGCCCCCCGGGCGCGAATGAGCAGTTCTTC. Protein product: CASSPPGANEQFF.

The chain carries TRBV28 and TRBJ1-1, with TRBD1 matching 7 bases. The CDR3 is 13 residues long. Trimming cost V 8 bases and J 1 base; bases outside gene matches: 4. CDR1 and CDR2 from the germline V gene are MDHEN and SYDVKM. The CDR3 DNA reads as TGTGCCAGCCTGGGGACAGAGAACACTGAAGCTTTCTTT. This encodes CASLGTENTEAFF.

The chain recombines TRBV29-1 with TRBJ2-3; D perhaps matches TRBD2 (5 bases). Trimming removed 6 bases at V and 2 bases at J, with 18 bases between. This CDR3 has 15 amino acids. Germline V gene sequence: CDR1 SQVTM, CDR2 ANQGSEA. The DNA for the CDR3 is TGCAGCGTCCGAACTTGGTCAGACTACACAGATACGCAGTATTTT. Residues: CSVRTWSDYTDTQYF.